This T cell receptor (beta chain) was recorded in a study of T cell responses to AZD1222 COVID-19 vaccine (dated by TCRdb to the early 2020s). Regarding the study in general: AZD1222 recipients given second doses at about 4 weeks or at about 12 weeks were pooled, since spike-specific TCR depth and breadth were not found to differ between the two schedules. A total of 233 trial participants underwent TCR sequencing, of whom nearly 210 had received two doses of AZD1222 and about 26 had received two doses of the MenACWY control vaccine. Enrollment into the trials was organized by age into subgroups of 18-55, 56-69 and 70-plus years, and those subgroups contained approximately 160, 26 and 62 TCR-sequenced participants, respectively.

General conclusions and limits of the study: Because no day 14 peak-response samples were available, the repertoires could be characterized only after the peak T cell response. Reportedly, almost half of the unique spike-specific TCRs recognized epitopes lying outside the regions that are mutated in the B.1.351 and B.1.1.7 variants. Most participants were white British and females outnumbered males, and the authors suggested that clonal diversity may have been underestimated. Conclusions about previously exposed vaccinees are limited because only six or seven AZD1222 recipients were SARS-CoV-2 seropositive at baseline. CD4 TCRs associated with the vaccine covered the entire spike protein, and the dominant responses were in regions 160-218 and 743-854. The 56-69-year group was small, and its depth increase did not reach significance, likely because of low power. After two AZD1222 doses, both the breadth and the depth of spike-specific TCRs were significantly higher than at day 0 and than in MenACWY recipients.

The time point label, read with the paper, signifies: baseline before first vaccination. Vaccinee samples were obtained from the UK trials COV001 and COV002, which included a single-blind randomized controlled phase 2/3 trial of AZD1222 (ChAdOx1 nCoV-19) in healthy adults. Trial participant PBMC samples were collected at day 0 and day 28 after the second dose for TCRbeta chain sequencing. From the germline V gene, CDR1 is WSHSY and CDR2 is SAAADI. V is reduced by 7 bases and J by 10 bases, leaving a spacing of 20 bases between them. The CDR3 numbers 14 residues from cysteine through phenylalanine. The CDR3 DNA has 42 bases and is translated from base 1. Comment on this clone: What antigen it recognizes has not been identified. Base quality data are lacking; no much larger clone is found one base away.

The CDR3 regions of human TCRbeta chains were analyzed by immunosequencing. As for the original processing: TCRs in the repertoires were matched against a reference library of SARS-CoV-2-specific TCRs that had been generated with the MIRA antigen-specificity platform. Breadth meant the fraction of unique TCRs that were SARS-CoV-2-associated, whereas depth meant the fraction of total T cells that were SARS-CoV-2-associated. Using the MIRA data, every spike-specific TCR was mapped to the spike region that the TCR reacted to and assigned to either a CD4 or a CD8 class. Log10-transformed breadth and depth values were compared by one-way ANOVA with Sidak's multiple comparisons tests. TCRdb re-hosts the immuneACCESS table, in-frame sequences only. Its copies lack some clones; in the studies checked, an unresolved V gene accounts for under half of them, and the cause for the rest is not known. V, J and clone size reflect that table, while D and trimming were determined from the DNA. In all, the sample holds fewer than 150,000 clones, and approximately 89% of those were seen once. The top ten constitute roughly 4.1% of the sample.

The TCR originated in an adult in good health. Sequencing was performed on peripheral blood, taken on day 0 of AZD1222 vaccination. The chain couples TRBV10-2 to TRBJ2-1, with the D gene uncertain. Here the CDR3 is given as CASKIGSRNGEQFF. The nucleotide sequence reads TGCGCCAGCAAAATAGGTAGCCGCAACGGGGAGCAGTTCTTC.